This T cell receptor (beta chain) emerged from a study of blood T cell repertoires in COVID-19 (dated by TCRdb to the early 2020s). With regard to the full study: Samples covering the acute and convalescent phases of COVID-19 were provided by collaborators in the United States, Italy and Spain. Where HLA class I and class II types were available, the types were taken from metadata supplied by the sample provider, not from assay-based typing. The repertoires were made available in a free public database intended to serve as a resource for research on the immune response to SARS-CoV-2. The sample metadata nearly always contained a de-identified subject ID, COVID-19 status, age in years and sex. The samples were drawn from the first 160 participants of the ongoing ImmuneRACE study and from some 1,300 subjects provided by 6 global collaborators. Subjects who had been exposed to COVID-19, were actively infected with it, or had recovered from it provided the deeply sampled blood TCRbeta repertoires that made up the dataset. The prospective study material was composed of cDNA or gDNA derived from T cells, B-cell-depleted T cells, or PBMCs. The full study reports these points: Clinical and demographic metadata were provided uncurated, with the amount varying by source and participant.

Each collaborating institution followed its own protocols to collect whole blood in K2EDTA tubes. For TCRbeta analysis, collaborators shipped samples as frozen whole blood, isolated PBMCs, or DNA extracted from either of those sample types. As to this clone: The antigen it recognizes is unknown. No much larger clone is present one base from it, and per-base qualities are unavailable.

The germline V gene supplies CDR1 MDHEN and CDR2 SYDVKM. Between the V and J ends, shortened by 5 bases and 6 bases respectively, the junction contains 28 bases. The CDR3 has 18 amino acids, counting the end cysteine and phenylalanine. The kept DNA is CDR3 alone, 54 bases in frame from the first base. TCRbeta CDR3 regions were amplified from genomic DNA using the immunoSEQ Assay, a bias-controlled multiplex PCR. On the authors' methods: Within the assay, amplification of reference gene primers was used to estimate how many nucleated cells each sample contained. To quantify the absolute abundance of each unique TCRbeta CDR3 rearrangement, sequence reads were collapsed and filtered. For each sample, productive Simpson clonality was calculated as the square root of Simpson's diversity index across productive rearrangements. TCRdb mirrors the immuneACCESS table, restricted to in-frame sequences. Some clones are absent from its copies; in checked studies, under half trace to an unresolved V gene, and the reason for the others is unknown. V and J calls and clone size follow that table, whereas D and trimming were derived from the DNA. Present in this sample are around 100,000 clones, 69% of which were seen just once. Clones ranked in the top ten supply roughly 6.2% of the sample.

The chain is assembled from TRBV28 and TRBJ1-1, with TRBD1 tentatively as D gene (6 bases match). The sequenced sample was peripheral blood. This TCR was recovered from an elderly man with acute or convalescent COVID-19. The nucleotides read TGTGCCAGCAGTCGCCTCCGGGTGGGGGTCGGTTCAGGGGCTGAAGCTTTCTTT. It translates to CASSRLRVGVGSGAEAFF.